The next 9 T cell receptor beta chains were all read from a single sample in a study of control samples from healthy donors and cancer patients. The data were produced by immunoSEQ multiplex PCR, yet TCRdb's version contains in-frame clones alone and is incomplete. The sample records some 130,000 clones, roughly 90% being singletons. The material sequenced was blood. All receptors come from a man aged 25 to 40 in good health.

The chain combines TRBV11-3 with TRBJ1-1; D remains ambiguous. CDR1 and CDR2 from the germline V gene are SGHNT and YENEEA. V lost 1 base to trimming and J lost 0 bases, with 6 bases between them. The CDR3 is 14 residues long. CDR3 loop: CASSLVGVNTEAFF. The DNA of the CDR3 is TGTGCCAGCAGCTTAGTCGGTGTGAACACTGAAGCTTTCTTT.

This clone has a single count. The CDR3 DNA is TGTGCCAGCAGCCGAGGCCGGGACAGGGACGGCTACACCTTC. Residues: CASSRGRDRDGYTF. The chain combines TRBV11-2 with TRBJ1-2; 9 bases fit TRBD1. Germline values: CDR1 SGHAT, CDR2 FQNNGV. CDR3 length: 14 amino acids. The J segment lost 8 bases and the V segment lost 5 bases, leaving 9 bases of the junction unmatched. The whole variable domain, remainder taken from reference TRBV11-2 and TRBJ1-2, is EAGVAQSPRYKIIEKRQSVAFWCNPISGHATLYWYQQILGQGPKLLIQFQNNGVVDDSQLPKDRFSAERLKGVDSTLKIQPAKLEDSAVYLCASSRGRDRDGYTFGSGTRLTVV.

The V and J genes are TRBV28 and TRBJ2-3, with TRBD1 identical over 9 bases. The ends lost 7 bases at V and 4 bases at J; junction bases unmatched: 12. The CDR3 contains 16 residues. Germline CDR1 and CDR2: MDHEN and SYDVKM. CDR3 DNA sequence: TGTGCCAGCACCTCGCCGGGACAGGGAGGAGCAGATACGCAGTATTTT. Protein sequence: CASTSPGQGGADTQYF.

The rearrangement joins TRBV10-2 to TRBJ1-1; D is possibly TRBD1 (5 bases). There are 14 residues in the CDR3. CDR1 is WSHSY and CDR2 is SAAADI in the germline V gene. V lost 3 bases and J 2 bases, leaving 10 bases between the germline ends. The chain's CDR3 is CASSDVQGNTEAFF. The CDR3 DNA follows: TGCGCCAGCAGTGATGTGCAGGGCAACACTGAAGCTTTCTTT.

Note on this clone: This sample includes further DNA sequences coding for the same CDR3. CDR3: CASSVAGYEQYF. As DNA, the CDR3 is TGTGCCAGCAGTGTAGCAGGGTACGAGCAGTACTTC. The chain is built from TRBV28 and TRBJ2-7, with D maybe TRBD1 (5 bases). CDR3 length equals 12 residues. Germline CDR1 MDHEN, CDR2 SYDVKM. V was clipped by 5 bases and J by 4 bases, with 9 bases between them.

CDR3 sequence reads: CASSHTTGNSGHEQYF. As DNA, the CDR3 is TGTGCCAGCTCACACACAACAGGGAATAGCGGTCACGAGCAGTACTTC. J is TRBJ2-7 and V is TRBV18; D may correspond to TRBD1 or TRBD2 (6 bases each). Trimming left V 4 bases short and J 5 bases short, with 21 bases between. In germline, CDR1 is KGHSH, CDR2 LQKENI. The CDR3 covers 16 residues.

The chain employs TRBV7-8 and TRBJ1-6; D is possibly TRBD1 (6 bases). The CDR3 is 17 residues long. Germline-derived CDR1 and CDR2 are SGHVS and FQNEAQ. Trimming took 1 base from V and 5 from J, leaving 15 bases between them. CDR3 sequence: CASSLVFGGRDNSPLHF. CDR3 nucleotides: TGTGCCAGCAGCTTAGTTTTCGGGGGCCGGGATAATTCACCCCTCCACTTT.

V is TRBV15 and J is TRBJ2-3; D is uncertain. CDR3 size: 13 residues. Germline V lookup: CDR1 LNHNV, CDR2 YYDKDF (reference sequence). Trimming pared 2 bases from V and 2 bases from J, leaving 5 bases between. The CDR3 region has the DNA TGTGCCACCAGCAGACTGCTCACAGATACGCAGTATTTT. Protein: CATSRLLTDTQYF.

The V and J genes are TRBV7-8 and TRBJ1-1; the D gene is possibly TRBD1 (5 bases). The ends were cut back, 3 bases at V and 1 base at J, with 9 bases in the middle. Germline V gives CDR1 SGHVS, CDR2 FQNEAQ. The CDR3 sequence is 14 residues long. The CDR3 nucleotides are TGTGCCAGCAGCTTGGGGGGGAAGAACACTGAAGCTTTCTTT. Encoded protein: CASSLGGKNTEAFF.